The 22 T cell receptor beta chains given below trace back to one sample, sequenced in a study of CD8 T cells in Susac syndrome. With random hexamers, reverse transcription was performed on roughly 0.5 to 1 ug of RNA. TCRdb reprocessed the immunoSEQ multiplex PCR reads via MiXCR and lists one record per CDR3 protein. Of hundreds of thousands of distinct CDR3 sequences in the sample, roughly 95% were seen once. Sequencing was carried out using CD4+ T cells from PBMCs. These receptors were collected from a human donor with Susac syndrome.

This clonotype was counted once. This chain joins TRBV5-1 and TRBJ2-1; D not resolved. The CDR3 extends over 16 amino acids. Trimming pared 1 base from V and 0 bases from J, leaving 11 bases between. The germline CDR1 and CDR2 sequences are SGHRS and YFSETQ. The DNA for the CDR3 is TGCGCCAGCAGCTTGACAAGCTCGAGCTCCTACAATGAGCAGTTCTTC. It specifies CASSLTSSSSYNEQFF.

V gene TRBV27 combines with J gene TRBJ1-5, with a possible D match to TRBD1 (6 bases). Germline V lookup: CDR1 MNHEY, CDR2 SMNVEV (reference sequence). This CDR3 has 14 amino acids. Trimming took off 4 bases at V and 4 bases at J, with 11 bases between the two ends. This CDR3 reads CASSSDRRNQPQHF. DNA for the CDR3: TGTGCCAGCAGTTCCGACAGGCGAAATCAGCCCCAGCATTTT.

The chain has TRBV7-9 and TRBJ1-2, with D possibly being TRBD1 (6 bases). This CDR3 spans 15 amino acids. Germline V gene data show CDR1 as SEHNR and CDR2 as FQNEAQ (reference sequence). The V end was cut by 4 bases, the J end by 0 bases, with 12 bases between. The CDR3 loop reads CASSSAGAPNYGYTF. The DNA of the CDR3 is TGTGCCAGCAGCTCCGCAGGGGCCCCTAACTATGGCTACACCTTC.

The V gene is TRBV2, the J gene TRBJ2-1, with TRBD1 identical over 9 bases. The germline V gene encodes CDR1 SNHLY and CDR2 FYNNEI. This CDR3 comprises 14 residues. With 4 bases clipped from V and 15 bases from J, the junction kept 13 bases outside the gene matches. CDR3 DNA sequence: TGTGCCAGCAGTGGAGGACAGGGGACGCACCCCCGGTTCTTC. This encodes CASSGGQGTHPRFF.

The chain recombines TRBV5-6 with TRBJ1-1; D uncertain. CDR1 is SGHDT, CDR2 YYEEEE, per germline. The CDR3 contains 11 residues. The V and J ends lost 4 bases and 2 bases respectively, with 3 bases between them. The CDR3 DNA follows: TGTGCCAGCAGCATTAACACTGAAGCTTTCTTT. Protein sequence: CASSINTEAFF.

The rearrangement uses TRBV20-1 and TRBJ1-1; a weak D match, TRBD1 (6 bases). CDR3 length: 18 amino acids. V shed 5 bases and J shed 0 bases, with 25 bases lying between them. The V gene's germline CDR1 is DFQATT and CDR2 SNEGSKA (reference sequence). CDR3 sequence reads: CSASYRGGRNSMNTEAFF. The CDR3 bases are TGCAGTGCTTCGTATCGGGGGGGCCGAAATAGCATGAACACTGAAGCTTTCTTT.

The chain links TRBV11-2 to TRBJ2-4; possibly TRBD2 for D (6 bases). Germline V gene sequence: CDR1 SGHAT, CDR2 FQNNGV. CDR3 size: 12 residues. The V gene lost 5 bases and the J gene lost 15 bases, with 17 bases spanning the gap. In DNA, the CDR3 is TGTGCCAGCAGCACACCCCACGGGAGTCGGTACTTC. Translated: CASSTPHGSRYF.

The chain is built from TRBV20-1 and TRBJ2-3, with 11 nucleotides matching TRBD2. Germline V CDR1 and CDR2: DFQATT, SNEGSKA (reference sequence). After removal of 8 bases from V and 0 bases from J, the junction contained 4 bases not matched to a gene. This CDR3 has 14 residues. In DNA form, the CDR3 reads TGCAGTCCGTTAGCGGGAGGGAGCACAGATACGCAGTATTTT. It codes for CSPLAGGSTDTQYF.

The chain combines TRBV20-1 with TRBJ2-7; a possible D gene is TRBD2 (6 bases). The germline V gene encodes CDR1 DFQATT and CDR2 SNEGSKA (reference sequence). The CDR3 contains 14 residues. V was clipped by 0 bases and J by 4 bases, with 13 bases between them. The CDR3 region is CSARDSGALYEQYF. DNA of the CDR3: TGCAGTGCTAGAGATTCGGGAGCCTTATACGAGCAGTACTTC.

This chain joins TRBV9 and TRBJ2-1; D may be TRBD2 (7 bases). Germline V lookup: CDR1 SGDLS, CDR2 YYNGEE. The CDR3 extends over 17 amino acids. V lost 7 bases, J lost 4 bases, and 24 bases lay in between. The DNA of the CDR3 is TGTGCCAGCCGACGGGGGCCAGGGCTAGCGGATTACAATGAGCAGTTCTTC. Translated, it gives CASRRGPGLADYNEQFF. The full variable domain, with the rest looked up from reference TRBV9 and TRBJ2-1, is DSGVTQTPKHLITATGQRVTLRCSPRSGDLSVYWYQQSLDQGLQFLIQYYNGEERAKGNILERFSAQQFPDLHSELNLSSLELGDSALYFCASRRGPGLADYNEQFFGPGTRLTVL.

As for this clonotype: One end of the junction does not line up with germline, which may come from a read error. The chain uses TRBV28 and TRBJ2-1; no definite D call. Germline CDR1 and CDR2: MDHEN and SYDVKM. The CDR3 runs 12 residues. This CDR3 reads CASSFSVHEQLF. The CDR3 region has the DNA TGTGCCAGCAGTTTCTCTGTCCATGAGCAGCTCTTC.

The chain is built from TRBV18 and TRBJ1-5; TRBD1 matches 7 bases. The CDR3 has 15 residues. Looked up from germline, CDR1 is KGHSH and CDR2 is LQKENI. The trim removed 3 bases at V and 3 bases at J, leaving 5 bases unmatched. The CDR3 loop is CASSPTTGNNQPQHF. CDR3 in DNA: TGTGCCAGCTCACCTACGACAGGGAACAATCAGCCCCAGCATTTT.

J is TRBJ1-2 and V is TRBV7-9; a possible D gene is TRBD1 (6 bases). The CDR3 sequence is 12 residues long. The germline V and J ends were trimmed by 10 bases and 4 bases, with 13 bases remaining between them. Germline CDR1 and CDR2: SEHNR and FQNEAQ (reference sequence). The CDR3 sequence is CATGGAFYGYTF. The CDR3 DNA follows: TGTGCCACTGGGGGGGCGTTCTATGGCTACACCTTC.

V gene TRBV4-1 combines with J gene TRBJ2-1; D gene unclear. Looked up from germline, CDR1 is MGHRA and CDR2 is YSYEKL. V lost 1 base and J lost 7, with 5 bases in between. The CDR3 has 12 residues. The CDR3 DNA reads TGCGCCAGCAGCCAAGTACTGAATGAGCAGTTCTTC. Protein: CASSQVLNEQFF.

The genes are TRBV29-1 and TRBJ1-1; 7 bases agree with TRBD1. Looked up from germline, CDR1 is SQVTM and CDR2 is ANQGSEA. The CDR3 covers 15 residues. V lost 6 bases and J lost 0; bases outside the gene matches: 10. CDR3 sequence reads: CSVQQPGQLNTEAFF. The CDR3 DNA reads as TGCAGCGTCCAACAACCGGGACAGCTGAACACTGAAGCTTTCTTT.

The count of this clonotype is one. V is TRBV3-1 and J is TRBJ2-5; 10 bases are shared with TRBD1. CDR3 length: 15 residues. The V gene's germline CDR1 is LGHDT and CDR2 YNNKEL (reference sequence). J was trimmed by 5 bases and V by 6 bases; bases with no gene match: 9. The DNA for the CDR3 is TGTGCCAGCAGACTCCGGGACAGGGGTTCGGAGACCCAGTACTTC. This encodes CASRLRDRGSETQYF.

V and J are TRBV9 and TRBJ2-6; the match to TRBD1 covers 7 bases. The CDR3 covers 15 residues. The J segment lost 4 bases and the V segment lost 4 bases, leaving 5 bases of the junction unmatched. CDR1 and CDR2 from the germline V gene are SGDLS and YYNGEE. The CDR3 coding sequence is TGTGCCAGCAGCACAACAGGGGCCGGGGCCAACGTCCTGACTTTC. Encoded protein: CASSTTGAGANVLTF.

The sample holds one count of this clonotype. This chain links TRBV5-1 with TRBJ2-1; D is uncertain. From germline, CDR1 is SGHRS and CDR2 YFSETQ. V dropped 0 bases and J dropped 9 bases, with 4 bases sitting between them. This CDR3 is built from 11 residues. CDR3 DNA: TGCGCCAGCAGCTTGGTGTCTGAGCAGTTCTTC. Residues: CASSLVSEQFF.

The gene calls are TRBV29-1 and TRBJ1-1; D is undetermined. V was trimmed by 6 bases and J by 5 bases, leaving 13 bases between them. This CDR3 region has 12 residues. Germline-derived CDR1 and CDR2 are SQVTM and ANQGSEA. The CDR3 loop reads CSVLSPGTEAFF. CDR3 bases: TGCAGCGTACTTAGTCCAGGTACTGAAGCTTTCTTT.

The chain is built from TRBV3-1 and TRBJ2-7; D might be TRBD2 (6 bases). Germline values: CDR1 LGHDT, CDR2 YNNKEL (reference sequence). Trimming removed 3 bases from V and 9 bases from J, with 15 bases in between. This CDR3 spans 13 amino acids. The CDR3 sequence: CASSHPGELRQYF. CDR3 in DNA: TGTGCCAGCAGCCACCCGGGAGAACTGCGGCAGTACTTC.

This clonotype appeared once. J is TRBJ2-1 and V is TRBV4-2, with 9 bases aligning to TRBD2. The CDR3 loop spans 14 amino acids. Trimming took 4 bases from V and 4 from J; bases not matched to a gene: 2. Germline V CDR1 and CDR2: LGHNA, YNFKEQ. This CDR3 reads CASSPSGGYNEQFF. CDR3 nucleotide sequence: TGTGCCAGCAGCCCCAGCGGGGGGTACAATGAGCAGTTCTTC.

The rearrangement joins TRBV5-1 to TRBJ1-1, with D unclear. CDR1 and CDR2 from the germline V gene are SGHRS and YFSETQ. The CDR3 runs 11 residues. Trimming removed 6 bases from V and 3 bases from J, with 6 bases in between. The CDR3 coding sequence is TGCGCCAGCACGCGGGACACTGAAGCTTTCTTT. It translates to CASTRDTEAFF.